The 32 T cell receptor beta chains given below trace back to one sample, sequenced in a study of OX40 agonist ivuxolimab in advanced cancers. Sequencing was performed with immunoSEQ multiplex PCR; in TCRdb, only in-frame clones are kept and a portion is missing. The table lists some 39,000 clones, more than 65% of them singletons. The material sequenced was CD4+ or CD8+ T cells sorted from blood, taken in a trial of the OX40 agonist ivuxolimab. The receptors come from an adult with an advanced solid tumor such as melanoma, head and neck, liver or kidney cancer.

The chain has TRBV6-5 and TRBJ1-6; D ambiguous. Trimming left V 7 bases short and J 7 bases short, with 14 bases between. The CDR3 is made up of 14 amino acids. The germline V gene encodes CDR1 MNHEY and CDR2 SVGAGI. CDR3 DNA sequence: TGTGCCAGCACTCCCACGACCGGGAATTCACCCCTCCACTTT. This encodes CASTPTTGNSPLHF.

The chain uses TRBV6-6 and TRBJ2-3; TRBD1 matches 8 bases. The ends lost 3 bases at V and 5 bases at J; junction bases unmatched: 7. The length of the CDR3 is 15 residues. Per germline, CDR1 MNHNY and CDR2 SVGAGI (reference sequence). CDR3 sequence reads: CASSYLTGDGDTQYF. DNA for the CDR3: TGTGCCAGCAGTTATTTGACAGGGGACGGAGATACGCAGTATTTT.

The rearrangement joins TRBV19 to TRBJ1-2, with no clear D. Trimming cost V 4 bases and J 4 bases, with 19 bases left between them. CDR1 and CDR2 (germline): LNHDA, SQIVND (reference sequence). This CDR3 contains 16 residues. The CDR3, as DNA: TGTGCCAGTAGTAAACCTCGGGCAGGAATTTCCTATGGCTACACCTTC. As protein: CASSKPRAGISYGYTF.

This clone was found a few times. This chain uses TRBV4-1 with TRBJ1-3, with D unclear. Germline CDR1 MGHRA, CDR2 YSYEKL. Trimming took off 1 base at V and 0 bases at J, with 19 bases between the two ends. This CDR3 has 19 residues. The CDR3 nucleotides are TGCGCCAGCAGCCAAGCCCCCGCCGGGATTCCAAGCTCTGGAAACACCATATATTTT. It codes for CASSQAPAGIPSSGNTIYF.

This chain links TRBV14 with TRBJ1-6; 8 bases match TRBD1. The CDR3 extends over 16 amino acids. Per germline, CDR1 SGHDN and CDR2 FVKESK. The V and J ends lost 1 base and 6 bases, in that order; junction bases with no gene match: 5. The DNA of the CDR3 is TGTGCCAGCAGCCAAGTCGGACAGGGTGGTAATTCACCCCTCCACTTT. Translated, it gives CASSQVGQGGNSPLHF.

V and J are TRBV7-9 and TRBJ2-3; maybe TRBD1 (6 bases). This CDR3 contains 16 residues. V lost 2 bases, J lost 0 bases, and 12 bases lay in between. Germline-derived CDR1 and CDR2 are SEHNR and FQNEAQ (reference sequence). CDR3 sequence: CASSLRQALSTDTQYF. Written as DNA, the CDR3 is TGTGCCAGCAGCTTACGACAGGCCCTGAGCACAGATACGCAGTATTTT.

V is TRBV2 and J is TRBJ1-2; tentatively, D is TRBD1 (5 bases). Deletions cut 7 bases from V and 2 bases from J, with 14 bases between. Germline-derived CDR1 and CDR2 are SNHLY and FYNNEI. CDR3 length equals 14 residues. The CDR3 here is CASTVMGRNYGYTF. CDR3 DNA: TGTGCCAGCACCGTCATGGGACGGAACTATGGCTACACCTTC. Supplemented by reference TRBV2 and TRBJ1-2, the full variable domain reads EPEVTQTPSHQVTQMGQEVILRCVPISNHLYFYWYRQILGQKVEFLVSFYNNEISEKSEIFDDQFSVERPDGSNFTLKIRSTKLEDSAMYFCASTVMGRNYGYTFGSGTRLTVV.

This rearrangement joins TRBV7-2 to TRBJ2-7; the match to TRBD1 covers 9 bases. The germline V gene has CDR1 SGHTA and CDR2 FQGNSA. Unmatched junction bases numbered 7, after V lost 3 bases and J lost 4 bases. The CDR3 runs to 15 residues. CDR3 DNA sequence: TGTGCCAGCAGCTTTTTGACAGGGGGAGGTTACGAGCAGTACTTC. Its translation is CASSFLTGGGYEQYF.

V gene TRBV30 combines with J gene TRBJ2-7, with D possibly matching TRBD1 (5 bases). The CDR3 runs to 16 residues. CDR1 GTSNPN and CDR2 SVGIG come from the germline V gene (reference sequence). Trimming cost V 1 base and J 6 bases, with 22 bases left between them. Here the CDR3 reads CAWSEGAIHPLGEQYF. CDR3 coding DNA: TGTGCCTGGAGTGAAGGGGCCATACACCCATTGGGCGAGCAGTACTTC.

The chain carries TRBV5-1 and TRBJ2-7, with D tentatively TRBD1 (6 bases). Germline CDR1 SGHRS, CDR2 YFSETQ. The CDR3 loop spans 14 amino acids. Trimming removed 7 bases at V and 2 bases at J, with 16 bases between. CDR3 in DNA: TGCGCCAGCGGGGAGAGGCAGGGGACCTACGAGCAGTACTTC. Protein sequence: CASGERQGTYEQYF.

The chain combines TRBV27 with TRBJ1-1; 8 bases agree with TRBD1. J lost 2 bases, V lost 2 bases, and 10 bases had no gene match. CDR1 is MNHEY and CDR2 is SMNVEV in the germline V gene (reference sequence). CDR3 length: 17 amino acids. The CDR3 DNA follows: TGTGCCAGCAGTTTAGGACAGGGTAGAATTGGTAACACTGAAGCTTTCTTT. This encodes CASSLGQGRIGNTEAFF.

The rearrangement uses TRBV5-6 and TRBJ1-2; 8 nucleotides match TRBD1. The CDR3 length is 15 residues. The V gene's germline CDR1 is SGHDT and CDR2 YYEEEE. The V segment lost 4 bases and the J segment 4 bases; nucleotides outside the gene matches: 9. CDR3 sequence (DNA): TGTGCCAGCAGCGCAGGGACAGGCAGGGTCTATGGCTACACCTTC. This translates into CASSAGTGRVYGYTF.

The CDR3 nucleotides are TGTGCCTGGGGAGGTAGGGGCTCCTACGAGCAGTACTTC. Its protein product is CAWGGRGSYEQYF. The chain recombines TRBV30 with TRBJ2-7, with D possibly called TRBD1 or TRBD2 (5 bases each). The CDR3 is made up of 13 amino acids. From germline, CDR1 is GTSNPN and CDR2 SVGIG (reference sequence). The V end was cut by 5 bases, the J end by 0 bases, with 11 bases between.

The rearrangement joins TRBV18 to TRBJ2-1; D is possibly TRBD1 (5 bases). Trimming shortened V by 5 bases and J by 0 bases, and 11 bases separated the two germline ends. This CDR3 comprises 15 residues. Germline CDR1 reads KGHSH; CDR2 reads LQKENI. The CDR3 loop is CASSKDISSYNEQFF. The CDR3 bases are TGTGCCAGCTCAAAGGACATCAGCTCCTACAATGAGCAGTTCTTC.

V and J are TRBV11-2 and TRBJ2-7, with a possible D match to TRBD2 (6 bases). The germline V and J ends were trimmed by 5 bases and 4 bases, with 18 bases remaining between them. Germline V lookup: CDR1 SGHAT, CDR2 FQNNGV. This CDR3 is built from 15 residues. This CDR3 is CASSPVWQGGYEQYF. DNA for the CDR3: TGTGCCAGCAGCCCAGTTTGGCAGGGAGGTTACGAGCAGTACTTC. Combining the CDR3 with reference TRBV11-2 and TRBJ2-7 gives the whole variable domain EAGVAQSPRYKIIEKRQSVAFWCNPISGHATLYWYQQILGQGPKLLIQFQNNGVVDDSQLPKDRFSAERLKGVDSTLKIQPAKLEDSAVYLCASSPVWQGGYEQYFGPGTRLTVT.

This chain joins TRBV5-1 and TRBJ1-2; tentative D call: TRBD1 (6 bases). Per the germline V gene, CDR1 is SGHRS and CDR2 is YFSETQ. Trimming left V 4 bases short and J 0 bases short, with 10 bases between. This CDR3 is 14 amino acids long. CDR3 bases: TGCGCCAGCAGCGAAGGGGGAGCTAACTATGGCTACACCTTC. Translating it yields CASSEGGANYGYTF.

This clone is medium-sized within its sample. CDR3 sequence: CASSEDRGYTGELFF. In DNA form, the CDR3 reads TGTGCCAGCAGTGAAGACAGGGGATACACCGGGGAGCTGTTTTTT. V is TRBV2 and J is TRBJ2-2, with TRBD1 matching 7 bases. The CDR3 runs 15 residues. CDR1 SNHLY and CDR2 FYNNEI come from the germline V gene. With 1 base clipped from V and 3 bases from J, the junction kept 2 bases outside the gene matches.

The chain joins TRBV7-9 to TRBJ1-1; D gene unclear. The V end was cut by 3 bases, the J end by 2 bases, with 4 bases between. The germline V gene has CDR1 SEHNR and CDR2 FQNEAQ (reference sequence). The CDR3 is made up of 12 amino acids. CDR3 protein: CASSFTNTEAFF. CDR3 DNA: TGTGCCAGCAGCTTTACAAACACTGAAGCTTTCTTT.

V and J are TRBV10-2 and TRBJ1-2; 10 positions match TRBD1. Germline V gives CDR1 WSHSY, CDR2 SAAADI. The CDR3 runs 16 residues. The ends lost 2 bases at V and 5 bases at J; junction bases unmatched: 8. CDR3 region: CASSELRQGAQYGYTF. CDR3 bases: TGCGCCAGCAGTGAGCTTCGACAGGGGGCTCAGTATGGCTACACCTTC.

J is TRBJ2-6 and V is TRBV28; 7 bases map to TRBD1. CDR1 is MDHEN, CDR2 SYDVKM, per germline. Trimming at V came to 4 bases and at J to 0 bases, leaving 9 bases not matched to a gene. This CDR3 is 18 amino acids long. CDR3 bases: TGTGCCAGCAGTTCCCCAGGGGGTAGGGGCTCTGGGGCCAACGTCCTGACTTTC. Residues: CASSSPGGRGSGANVLTF. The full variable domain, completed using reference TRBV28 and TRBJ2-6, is DVKVTQSSRYLVKRTGEKVFLECVQDMDHENMFWYRQDPGLGLRLIYFSYDVKMKEKGDIPEGYSVSREKKERFSLILESASTNQTSMYLCASSSPGGRGSGANVLTFGAGSRLTVL.

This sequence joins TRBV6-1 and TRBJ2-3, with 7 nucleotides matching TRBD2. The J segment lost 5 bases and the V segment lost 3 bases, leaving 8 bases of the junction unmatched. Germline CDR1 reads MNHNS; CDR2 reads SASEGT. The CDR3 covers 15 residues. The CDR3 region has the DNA TGTGCCAGCAGTGAGGGCGGAGCGGGGAGAGATACGCAGTATTTT. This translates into CASSEGGAGRDTQYF.

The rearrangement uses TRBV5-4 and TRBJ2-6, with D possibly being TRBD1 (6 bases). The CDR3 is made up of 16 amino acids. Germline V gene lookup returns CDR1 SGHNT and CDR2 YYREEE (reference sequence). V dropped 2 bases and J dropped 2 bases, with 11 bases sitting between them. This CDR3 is CASSLQGATGANVLTF. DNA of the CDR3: TGTGCCAGCAGCTTACAGGGAGCGACTGGGGCCAACGTCCTGACTTTC. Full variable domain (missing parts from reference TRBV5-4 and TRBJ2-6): ETGVTQSPTHLIKTRGQQVTLRCSSQSGHNTVSWYQQALGQGPQFIFQYYREEENGRGNFPPRFSGLQFPNYSSELNVNALELDDSALYLCASSLQGATGANVLTFGAGSRLTVL.

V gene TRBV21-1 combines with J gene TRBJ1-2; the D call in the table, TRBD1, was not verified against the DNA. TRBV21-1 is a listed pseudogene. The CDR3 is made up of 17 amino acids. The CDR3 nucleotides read TGTGCCAGCAGCGGACCCCCAGGGAAGGCCCTAGTGGATGGCTACACCTTC. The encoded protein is CASSGPPGKALVDGYTF.

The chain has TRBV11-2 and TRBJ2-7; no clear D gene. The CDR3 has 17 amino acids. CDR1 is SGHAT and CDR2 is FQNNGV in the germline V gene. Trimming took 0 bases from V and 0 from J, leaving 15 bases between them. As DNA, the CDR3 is TGTGCCAGCAGCTTAGATAGGTACGCCATGAGCTCCTACGAGCAGTACTTC. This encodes CASSLDRYAMSSYEQYF.

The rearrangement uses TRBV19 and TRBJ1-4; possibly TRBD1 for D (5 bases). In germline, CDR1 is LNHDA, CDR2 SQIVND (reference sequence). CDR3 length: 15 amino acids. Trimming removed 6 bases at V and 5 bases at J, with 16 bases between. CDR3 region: CASSLIGATNEKLFF. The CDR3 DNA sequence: TGTGCCAGTAGCCTGATTGGGGCCACCAATGAAAAACTGTTTTTT.

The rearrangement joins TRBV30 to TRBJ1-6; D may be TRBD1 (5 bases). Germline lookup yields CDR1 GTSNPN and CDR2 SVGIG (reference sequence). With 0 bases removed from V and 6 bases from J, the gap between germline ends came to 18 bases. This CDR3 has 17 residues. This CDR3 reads CAWSVGRQKFLNSPLHF. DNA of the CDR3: TGTGCCTGGAGTGTCGGGCGACAGAAGTTCCTTAATTCACCCCTCCACTTT.

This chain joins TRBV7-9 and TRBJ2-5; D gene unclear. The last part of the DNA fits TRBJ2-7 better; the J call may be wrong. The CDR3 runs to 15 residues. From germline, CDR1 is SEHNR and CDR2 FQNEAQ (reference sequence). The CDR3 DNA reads TGTGCCAGCAGCAATGGCCGCCTGAGCTCCTACGAGCAGTACTTC. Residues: CASSNGRLSSYEQYF.

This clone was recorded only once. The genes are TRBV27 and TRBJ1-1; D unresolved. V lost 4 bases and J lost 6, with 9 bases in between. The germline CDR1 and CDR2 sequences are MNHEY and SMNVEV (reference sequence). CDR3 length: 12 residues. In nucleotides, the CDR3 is TGTGCCAGCAGTTCCAAATACTCTGAAGCTTTCTTT. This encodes CASSSKYSEAFF.

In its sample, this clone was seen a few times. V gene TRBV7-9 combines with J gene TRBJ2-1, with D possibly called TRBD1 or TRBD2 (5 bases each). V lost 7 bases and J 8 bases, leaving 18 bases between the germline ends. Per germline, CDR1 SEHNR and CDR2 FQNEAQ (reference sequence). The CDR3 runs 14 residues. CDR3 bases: TGTGCCAGCACCATCCATGGGGGTAACCATGAGCAGTTCTTC. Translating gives CASTIHGGNHEQFF.

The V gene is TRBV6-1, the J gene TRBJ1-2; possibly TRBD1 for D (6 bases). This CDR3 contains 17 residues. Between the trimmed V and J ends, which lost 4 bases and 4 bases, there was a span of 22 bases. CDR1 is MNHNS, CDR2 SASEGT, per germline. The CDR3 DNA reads TGTGCCAGCAGTGCGCACCAAAGGACAGTAACTCCCTATGGCTACACCTTC. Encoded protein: CASSAHQRTVTPYGYTF.

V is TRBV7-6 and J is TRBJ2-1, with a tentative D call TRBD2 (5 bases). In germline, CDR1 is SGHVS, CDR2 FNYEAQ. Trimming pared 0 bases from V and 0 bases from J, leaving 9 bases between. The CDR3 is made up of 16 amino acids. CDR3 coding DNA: TGTGCCAGCAGCTTAGCCGCTGGGAGCTCCTACAATGAGCAGTTCTTC. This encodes CASSLAAGSSYNEQFF.

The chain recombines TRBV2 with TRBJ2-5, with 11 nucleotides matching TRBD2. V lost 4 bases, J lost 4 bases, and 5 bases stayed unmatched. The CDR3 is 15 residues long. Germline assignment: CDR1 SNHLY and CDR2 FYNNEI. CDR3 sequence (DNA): TGTGCCAGCAGTGGACTAGCGGGGTCAGGAGAGACCCAGTACTTC. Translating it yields CASSGLAGSGETQYF.